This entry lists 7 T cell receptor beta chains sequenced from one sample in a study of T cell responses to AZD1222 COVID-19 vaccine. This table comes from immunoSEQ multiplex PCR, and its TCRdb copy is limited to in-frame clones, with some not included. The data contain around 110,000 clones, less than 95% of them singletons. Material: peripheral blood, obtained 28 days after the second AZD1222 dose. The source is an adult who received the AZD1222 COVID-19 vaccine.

CDR3 region: CASSSPGIRQYF. The CDR3 nucleotides are TGCGCCAGCAGCTCACCGGGAATTCGGCAGTACTTC. The chain recombines TRBV5-1 with TRBJ2-7; D possibly corresponds to TRBD2 (5 bases). This CDR3 spans 12 amino acids. Trimming removed 3 bases from V and 9 bases from J, with 13 bases in between. Per the germline V gene, CDR1 is SGHRS and CDR2 is YFSETQ.

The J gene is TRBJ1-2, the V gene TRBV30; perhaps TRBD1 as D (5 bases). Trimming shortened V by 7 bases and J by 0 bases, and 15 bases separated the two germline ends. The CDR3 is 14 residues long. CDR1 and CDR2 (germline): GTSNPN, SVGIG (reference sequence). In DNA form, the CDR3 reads TGTGCCTTGAATGGGGGAAATCCTAACTATGGCTACACCTTC. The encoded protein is CALNGGNPNYGYTF.

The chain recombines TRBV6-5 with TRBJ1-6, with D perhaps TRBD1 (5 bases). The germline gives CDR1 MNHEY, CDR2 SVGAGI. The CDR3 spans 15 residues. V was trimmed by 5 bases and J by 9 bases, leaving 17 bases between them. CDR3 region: CASSTEQDSGSPLHF. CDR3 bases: TGTGCCAGCAGTACAGAACAGGATTCGGGTTCACCCCTCCACTTT.

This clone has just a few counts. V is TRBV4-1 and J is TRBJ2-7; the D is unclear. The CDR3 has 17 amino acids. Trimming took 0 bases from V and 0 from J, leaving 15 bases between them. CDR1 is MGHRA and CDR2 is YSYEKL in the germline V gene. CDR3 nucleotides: TGCGCCAGCAGCCAAGATTTTGAGTCCATGGCCTCCTACGAGCAGTACTTC. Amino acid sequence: CASSQDFESMASYEQYF.

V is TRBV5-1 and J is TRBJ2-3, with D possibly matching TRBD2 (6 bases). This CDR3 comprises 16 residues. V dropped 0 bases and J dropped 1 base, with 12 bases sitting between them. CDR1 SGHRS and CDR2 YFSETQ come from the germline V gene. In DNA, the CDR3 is TGCGCCAGCAGCTTGGCCGCGGGATGGGGCACAGATACGCAGTATTTT. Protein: CASSLAAGWGTDTQYF.

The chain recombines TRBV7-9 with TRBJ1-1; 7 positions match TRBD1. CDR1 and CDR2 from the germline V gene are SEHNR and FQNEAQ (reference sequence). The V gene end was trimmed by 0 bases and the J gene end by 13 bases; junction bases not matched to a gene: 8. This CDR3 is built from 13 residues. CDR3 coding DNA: TGTGCCAGCAGCTTAGCGCATGGGACAGAGTATTTCTTT. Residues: CASSLAHGTEYFF.

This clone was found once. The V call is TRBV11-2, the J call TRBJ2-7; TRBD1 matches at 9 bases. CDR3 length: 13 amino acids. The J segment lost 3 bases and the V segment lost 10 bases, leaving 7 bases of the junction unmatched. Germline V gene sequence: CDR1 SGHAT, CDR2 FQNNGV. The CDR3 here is CANSVGQGYEQYF. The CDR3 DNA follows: TGTGCCAACTCCGTGGGACAGGGCTACGAGCAGTACTTC.